Following are 20 T cell receptor beta chains from one sample sequenced in a study of T cell clonality in common variable immunodeficiency. Using immunoSEQ multiplex PCR, the repertoire was profiled, and TCRdb retains in-frame clones only, with some absent. The sample includes under 50,000 clones, none of them occurring once. The specimen sequenced was peripheral blood mononuclear cells. These TCRs come from a person aged 18-70 years in good health.

This clone was recorded at least ten times. The read finishes 3 residues shy of the CDR3 end, and the germline J gene is used to complete it. The V gene is TRBV13, the J gene TRBJ2-3, with 11 bases lining up with TRBD2. CDR3 length equals 16 residues. V was pared by 5 bases and J by 5 bases, with 9 bases of the junction left unmatched. The germline V gene has CDR1 PRHDT and CDR2 FYEKMQ (reference sequence). The CDR3 loop is CASSARLAGSQDTQYF. CDR3 DNA, as far as it was read: TGTGCCAGCAGCGCCCGACTAGCGGGATCCCAAGATACG.

About this clone: The read halts 3 residues ahead of the CDR3 end, with the missing end drawn from the germline J gene. This rearrangement joins TRBV18 to TRBJ1-2; D may be TRBD1 (6 bases). V shed 6 bases and J shed 0 bases, with 14 bases lying between them. The germline V gene encodes CDR1 KGHSH and CDR2 LQKENI. The CDR3 has 15 amino acids. The CDR3 bases that were read are TGTGCCAGCTCCCCAGGACAGCCAGCTAACTATGGC. As protein: CASSPGQPANYG. The whole CDR3 sequence is CASSPGQPANYGYTF. The complete variable domain, with remaining parts taken from reference TRBV18 and TRBJ1-2, reads NAGVMQNPRHLVRRRGQEARLRCSPMKGHSHVYWYRQLPEEGLKFMVYLQKENIIDESGMPKERFSAEFPKEGPSILRIQQVVRGDSAAYFCASSPGQPANYGYTFGSGTRLTVV.

This clone was observed at least ten times. With the read ending 3 residues before the CDR3 end, the germline J gene is used to fill in that end. This rearrangement joins TRBV5-4 to TRBJ2-7; a possible D gene is TRBD1 (6 bases). CDR3 length equals 14 residues. V gave up 0 bases and J gave up 3 bases, with 10 bases separating them. CDR1 SGHNT and CDR2 YYREEE come from the germline V gene (reference sequence). CDR3 region: CASSLGRGGYEQYF. The part of the CDR3 DNA that was read is TGTGCCAGCAGCTTGGGCAGGGGCGGCTACGAG.

This clone was found many times. Read coverage stops 3 residues before the CDR3 terminus; the germline J gene supplies the remainder. The V and J genes are TRBV19 and TRBJ2-1; 9 bases are a match to TRBD1. The germline CDR1 and CDR2 sequences are LNHDA and SQIVND (reference sequence). The CDR3 is 14 amino acids. Germline trimming cut 6 bases from V and 1 base from J; bases unmatched to any gene: 1. CDR3 residues: CASRDRGSYNEQFF. The part of the CDR3 DNA that was read is TGTGCCAGTAGGGACAGGGGTTCCTACAATGAG.

This clone was counted at least ten times. CDR3 DNA (partial): TGTGCCAGCACTGGGCCGGGGCAAGAGACC. This sequence encodes CASTGPGQET. The whole CDR3 protein reads CASTGPGQETQYF. V gene TRBV7-2 combines with J gene TRBJ2-5, with D tentatively TRBD2 (5 bases). The CDR3 end falls 3 residues outside the read, so it is completed with the germline J gene. The CDR3 sequence is 13 residues long. V was trimmed by 7 bases and J by 2 bases, leaving 11 bases between them. Germline CDR1 SGHTA, CDR2 FQGNSA.

This clone has at least ten counts. Read data end 3 residues before the CDR3 end; the end is taken from the germline J gene. This rearrangement joins TRBV7-3 to TRBJ2-2, with 7 bases matching TRBD1. The CDR3 covers 16 residues. The V segment lost 5 bases and the J segment 0 bases; nucleotides outside the gene matches: 6. Germline CDR1 reads SGHTA; CDR2 reads FQGTGA. CDR3 DNA, as far as it was read: TGTGCCAGCAGCGCTGACAGGGTCCCGAACACCGGGGAG. Translation gives CASSADRVPNTGE. The whole CDR3 sequence is CASSADRVPNTGELFF.

Details on this clone: The CDR3 end lies 3 residues beyond the end of the read and is filled in from the germline J gene. The chain is built from TRBV11-2 and TRBJ1-2, with D maybe TRBD1 (5 bases). The CDR3 runs to 14 residues. Germline V gene lookup returns CDR1 SGHAT and CDR2 FQNNGV. CDR3 bases read: TGTGCCAGCAGCTTTCGGGACTACTCCTACGAC. Translation: CASSFRDYSYD. The full CDR3 is CASSFRDYSYDYTF.

A word on this clone: The read ends 3 residues early relative to the CDR3; the germline J gene fills the gap. This rearrangement joins TRBV4-2 to TRBJ2-5, with TRBD2 matching 10 bases. CDR1 and CDR2 (germline): LGHNA, YNFKEQ. The CDR3 runs 17 residues. V shed 0 bases and J 0 bases; nucleotides not matched to a gene: 4. Partial CDR3 DNA: TGTGCCAGCAGCCAAGAACTAGCGGGGATTTACCAAGAGACC. Translation gives CASSQELAGIYQET. The entire CDR3 protein is CASSQELAGIYQETQYF.

This clone has ten or more counts. The CDR3 end is not reached by the read, which stops 3 residues before it; the germline J gene fills it in. The chain combines TRBV27 with TRBJ2-3; D gene unclear. The CDR3 consists of 11 residues. Germline V gives CDR1 MNHEY, CDR2 SMNVEV (reference sequence). V was clipped by 3 bases and J by 6 bases, with 4 bases between them. The CDR3 loop reads CASSFMDTQYF. The covered CDR3 bases are TGTGCCAGCAGTTTTATGGATACG.

This clone was seen at least ten times. The CDR3 goes on 3 residues after the read ends, and that part is filled in from the germline J gene. This chain connects TRBV19 to TRBJ1-1; TRBD1 might be the D (5 bases). In germline, CDR1 is LNHDA, CDR2 SQIVND (reference sequence). This CDR3 is 14 amino acids long. The V end lost 3 bases, the J end lost 0 bases, and 8 bases lay between the germline ends. The chain's CDR3 is CASSMGRMNTEAFF. The sequenced CDR3 bases are TGTGCCAGTAGTATGGGGCGGATGAACACTGAA.

This clone was counted only a few times. The read terminates 3 residues before the CDR3 end, so the remaining end is supplied by the germline J gene. This chain joins TRBV7-7 and TRBJ2-5; D possibly corresponds to TRBD2 (5 bases). CDR1 is SSHAT and CDR2 is FNYEAQ in the germline V gene (reference sequence). The CDR3 extends over 15 amino acids. V lost 2 bases and J 1 base, leaving 11 bases between the germline ends. CDR3 bases read: TGTGCCAGCAGCTTATATCCTAGCCCCCAAGAGACC. This encodes CASSLYPSPQET. The entire CDR3 is CASSLYPSPQETQYF.

This clone was seen ten or more times. The CDR3 end is not reached by the read, which stops 3 residues before it; the germline J gene fills it in. This chain links TRBV7-6 with TRBJ1-4; 8 nucleotides agree with TRBD1. This CDR3 has 15 residues. V shed 6 bases and J 6 bases; nucleotides not matched to a gene: 9. CDR1 and CDR2 from the germline V gene are SGHVS and FNYEAQ. Partial CDR3 DNA: TGTGCCAGCAGATCGACAGGGGCGATTCATGAAAAA. It specifies CASRSTGAIHEK. The CDR3 in full is CASRSTGAIHEKLFF. Supplemented by reference TRBV7-6 and TRBJ1-4, the full variable domain reads GAGVSQSPRYKVTKRGQDVALRCDPISGHVSLYWYRQALGQGPEFLTYFNYEAQQDKSGLPNDRFSAERPEGSISTLTIQRTEQRDSAMYRCASRSTGAIHEKLFFGSGTQLSVL.

In its sample, this clone was seen many times. Read coverage stops 3 residues before the CDR3 terminus; the germline J gene supplies the remainder. The J gene is TRBJ2-5, the V gene TRBV7-3; a possible D gene is TRBD2 (6 bases). V was shortened by 3 bases and J by 7 bases, with 9 bases between the two germline ends. From germline, CDR1 is SGHTA and CDR2 FQGTGA. The CDR3 has 12 amino acids. The CDR3 region is CASSLQGGTQYF. CDR3 bases read: TGTGCCAGCAGCTTGCAGGGAGGGACC.

This clone has at least ten counts. The sequenced fragment ends 3 residues before the CDR3 boundary, so the rest is inferred from the germline J gene. The chain is built from TRBV7-2 and TRBJ2-6; D remains unclear. Per germline, CDR1 SGHTA and CDR2 FQGNSA. Trimming stripped 4 bases from V and 2 bases from J, with 9 bases between. The CDR3 spans 15 residues. The covered CDR3 bases are TGTGCCAGCAGCTCCCCCGCGCCTGGGGCCAACGTC. Translated: CASSSPAPGANV. The entire CDR3 reads CASSSPAPGANVLTF.

This clone was picked up many times. The CDR3 end lies 3 residues beyond the end of the read and is filled in from the germline J gene. This chain connects TRBV11-2 to TRBJ2-7; D is unresolved. V was cut by 3 bases and J by 6 bases, with 9 bases left in between. This CDR3 contains 12 residues. Per the germline V gene, CDR1 is SGHAT and CDR2 is FQNNGV. The sequenced part of the CDR3 DNA is TGTGCCAGCAGCTTCGCCGGTGTCGAG. Translation: CASSFAGVE. The whole CDR3 sequence is CASSFAGVEQYF. Full variable domain (rest looked up from reference TRBV11-2 and TRBJ2-7): EAGVAQSPRYKIIEKRQSVAFWCNPISGHATLYWYQQILGQGPKLLIQFQNNGVVDDSQLPKDRFSAERLKGVDSTLKIQPAKLEDSAVYLCASSFAGVEQYFGPGTRLTVT.

The table lists this clone with many counts. The DNA ends 3 residues before the CDR3 does, and the rest of the CDR3 is filled in from the germline J gene. The sample carries other DNA sequences with the same CDR3. The chain joins TRBV4-2 to TRBJ2-7; maybe TRBD1 (5 bases). The CDR3 loop spans 15 amino acids. Germline CDR1 reads LGHNA; CDR2 reads YNFKEQ. The V end lost 3 bases, the J end lost 0 bases, and 12 bases lay between the germline ends. The CDR3 sequence is CASSQDTGFSYEQYF. Incomplete CDR3 DNA: TGTGCCAGCAGCCAGGACACGGGCTTCTCCTACGAG.

This clone showed up many times. A read error may account for a junction end that differs from germline. The read halts 3 residues ahead of the CDR3 end, with the missing end drawn from the germline J gene. V usage is TRBV4-2 and J usage is TRBJ2-5; 12 bases agree with TRBD2. Germline V lookup: CDR1 LGHNA, CDR2 YNFKEQ. The CDR3 totals 16 residues. This CDR3 is CASSQELAGGQETQYF. The part of the CDR3 DNA that was read is TGCGCCAGCAGCCAAGAACTAGCGGGGGGTCAAGAGACC.

This clone was recorded at least ten times. Read coverage stops 3 residues before the CDR3 terminus; the germline J gene supplies the remainder. The chain couples TRBV5-1 to TRBJ1-2, with D possibly TRBD1 on 5 matching bases. Trimming removed 3 bases from V and 3 bases from J, with 12 bases in between. The CDR3 is 14 residues long. CDR1 SGHRS and CDR2 YFSETQ come from the germline V gene. CDR3 DNA, as far as it was read: TGCGCCAGCAGCTCCGGAGGGGATTACTATGGC. Protein product: CASSSGGDYYG. The complete CDR3 sequence is CASSSGGDYYGYTF.

This clone occurred many times. The sequenced fragment ends 3 residues before the CDR3 boundary, so the rest is inferred from the germline J gene. The chain employs TRBV9 and TRBJ1-3; D remains unclear. V lost 6 bases and J lost 4, with 14 bases in between. Germline V gene sequence: CDR1 SGDLS, CDR2 YYNGEE. The CDR3 spans 14 residues. CDR3 DNA (partial): TGTGCCAGCACCGACTACAGCAACGGAAACACC. Residues: CASTDYSNGNT. The full CDR3 protein is CASTDYSNGNTIYF.

This clone has at least ten counts. The read stops 3 residues short of the end of the CDR3; the missing end is completed from the germline J gene. The V and J genes are TRBV5-1 and TRBJ2-3, with TRBD2 matching 12 bases. This CDR3 is built from 18 residues. CDR1 is SGHRS and CDR2 is YFSETQ in the germline V gene. The J segment lost 2 bases and the V segment lost 2 bases, leaving 9 bases of the junction unmatched. Incomplete CDR3 DNA: TGCGCCAGCAGCTTAAGGACTAGCGGGACGGGCGCCACAGATACG. Residues: CASSLRTSGTGATDT. In full, the CDR3 reads CASSLRTSGTGATDTQYF. Together with reference TRBV5-1 and TRBJ2-3, the CDR3 gives the full variable domain: KAGVTQTPRYLIKTRGQQVTLSCSPISGHRSVSWYQQTPGQGLQFLFEYFSETQRNKGNFPGRFSGRQFSNSRSEMNVSTLELGDSALYLCASSLRTSGTGATDTQYFGPGTRLTVL.